Listed here are 21 T cell receptor beta chains from one sample, sequenced in a study of cytomegalovirus exposure and HLA in healthy donors. 13 Jbeta primers and 60 Vbeta primers were used for the PCR. Only in-frame clones appear in the TCRdb table, and some are missing; sequencing was by immunoSEQ multiplex PCR. The table records about 170,000 clones, over 75% of them present only once. The sequenced material came from PBMCs. The receptor source for this set is a female donor in good health and CMV-seronegative.

This chain uses TRBV5-1 with TRBJ1-1; D unresolved. Trimming shortened V by 0 bases and J by 1 base, and 7 bases separated the two germline ends. This CDR3 is 14 amino acids long. The germline gives CDR1 SGHRS, CDR2 YFSETQ. The chain's CDR3 is CASSLGSANTEAFF. CDR3 in DNA: TGCGCCAGCAGCTTGGGGAGTGCGAACACTGAAGCTTTCTTT.

In this sample, this clone turned up once. The chain combines TRBV2 with TRBJ1-6, with TRBD1 as a possible D gene (6 bases). Deletions cut 0 bases from V and 11 bases from J, with 8 bases between. Germline V lookup: CDR1 SNHLY, CDR2 FYNNEI. CDR3 size: 13 residues. The CDR3 DNA is TGTGCCAGCAGTGAAGCTCGGGACACACCCCTCCACTTT. Protein product: CASSEARDTPLHF.

The J gene is TRBJ1-4, the V gene TRBV19; D perhaps matches TRBD1 (5 bases). V was pared by 1 base and J by 8 bases, with 11 bases between. Germline CDR1 is LNHDA and CDR2 is SQIVND (reference sequence). There are 14 residues in the CDR3. CDR3 DNA: TGTGCCAGTAGTATAGGACAGAGAACAGAAAAACTGTTTTTT. Translation gives CASSIGQRTEKLFF.

The chain links TRBV19 to TRBJ2-7, with D tentatively TRBD1 (6 bases). This CDR3 region has 14 residues. V lost 2 bases, J lost 5 bases, and 13 bases lay in between. Germline CDR1 LNHDA, CDR2 SQIVND (reference sequence). CDR3 residues: CASSIQGSSHEQYF. CDR3 nucleotide sequence: TGTGCCAGTAGTATACAGGGGAGTAGCCACGAGCAGTACTTC.

This clone was seen once. V is TRBV6-5 and J is TRBJ1-6, with TRBD1 as a possible D gene (5 bases). Germline loops: CDR1 MNHEY, CDR2 SVGAGI. Deletions cut 6 bases from V and 9 bases from J, with 15 bases between. The CDR3 spans 14 residues. DNA of the CDR3: TGTGCCAGCAGCCGCGACAGTATTCGTTCACCCCTCCACTTT. Translation: CASSRDSIRSPLHF.

The chain links TRBV7-9 to TRBJ2-7; D is possibly TRBD2 (5 bases). Germline CDR1 reads SEHNR; CDR2 reads FQNEAQ (reference sequence). V was cut by 5 bases and J by 0 bases, with 17 bases left in between. The CDR3 length is 16 residues. The CDR3 sequence is CASSPRTTTSSYEQYF. CDR3 coding DNA: TGTGCCAGCAGCCCCAGGACGACTACTTCCTCCTACGAGCAGTACTTC.

The chain carries TRBV11-2 and TRBJ1-4, with 12 bases that match TRBD1. Germline assignment: CDR1 SGHAT and CDR2 FQNNGV. The CDR3 sequence is 16 residues long. V gave up 2 bases and J gave up 7 bases; unmatched junction bases: 5. Here the CDR3 DNA reads TGTGCCAGCAGCTTATCTGCGGGACAGGGGGCTGAAAAACTGTTTTTT. Protein: CASSLSAGQGAEKLFF.

The sample holds a few counts of this clone. The CDR3 loop is CASSLNRNTEAFF. CDR3 bases: TGCGCCAGCAGCTTGAACAGGAACACTGAAGCTTTCTTT. This sequence joins TRBV5-1 and TRBJ1-1, with unresolved D. The CDR3 loop spans 13 amino acids. Germline CDR1 is SGHRS and CDR2 is YFSETQ. Trimming left V 1 base short and J 1 base short, with 5 bases between.

V gene TRBV6-6 combines with J gene TRBJ2-5, with D maybe TRBD1 (6 bases). Germline values: CDR1 MNHNY, CDR2 SVGAGI (reference sequence). The CDR3 has 14 residues. The V end lost 5 bases, the J end lost 2 bases, and 12 bases lay between the germline ends. The CDR3 here is CASSNTGQQETQYF. The CDR3 DNA reads TGTGCCAGCAGTAACACCGGACAGCAAGAGACCCAGTACTTC.

The chain couples TRBV10-3 to TRBJ2-3; TRBD2 aligns across 11 bases. With V trimmed by 4 bases and J by 6 bases, 9 bases remained unmatched. The germline V gene has CDR1 ENHRY and CDR2 SYGVKD. This CDR3 has 16 amino acids. The CDR3 bases are TGTGCCATCAGTGGGATAGCGGGAGGGGGTGCGGATACGCAGTATTTT. Protein product: CAISGIAGGGADTQYF.

The chain carries TRBV5-5 and TRBJ2-7; the match to TRBD2 covers 10 bases. This CDR3 spans 15 amino acids. J lost 0 bases, V lost 0 bases, and 0 bases had no gene match. Germline V CDR1 and CDR2: SGHKS, YYEKEE (reference sequence). The DNA for the CDR3 is TGTGCCAGCAGCTTGGCTAGCGGGAGCTCCTACGAGCAGTACTTC. This gives the protein CASSLASGSSYEQYF.

The V gene is TRBV11-3, the J gene TRBJ2-2, with D possibly matching TRBD2 (6 bases). This CDR3 has 15 residues. V was trimmed by 0 bases and J by 7 bases, leaving 12 bases between them. CDR1 and CDR2 (germline): SGHNT, YENEEA. The CDR3 loop is CASSLETSRGGELFF. The DNA of the CDR3 is TGTGCCAGCAGCTTAGAGACTAGTCGAGGCGGGGAGCTGTTTTTT.

V and J are TRBV9 and TRBJ1-3; D is possibly TRBD1 (5 bases). This CDR3 region has 15 residues. The ends were cut back, 4 bases at V and 0 bases at J, with 11 bases in the middle. Germline loops: CDR1 SGDLS, CDR2 YYNGEE. The CDR3 nucleotides read TGTGCCAGCAGCCCTTGGGGGGACTCTGGAAACACCATATATTTT. Translated: CASSPWGDSGNTIYF.

This clone has a single count. This chain connects TRBV29-1 to TRBJ1-2; maybe TRBD1 (5 bases). The germline gives CDR1 SQVTM, CDR2 ANQGSEA. The CDR3 runs to 13 residues. V lost 4 bases and J lost 1, with 10 bases in between. CDR3 loop: CSVGRGNNYGYTF. The CDR3 DNA is TGCAGCGTTGGGCGGGGGAATAACTATGGCTACACCTTC.

The chain links TRBV28 to TRBJ2-1, with TRBD2 matching 10 bases. J gave up 4 bases and V 4 bases, and 4 bases lay outside the gene matches. The CDR3 spans 15 residues. Per the germline V gene, CDR1 is MDHEN and CDR2 is SYDVKM. CDR3: CASSWLAGAYNEQFF. As DNA, the CDR3 is TGTGCCAGCAGTTGGCTAGCGGGAGCTTACAATGAGCAGTTCTTC.

The rearrangement joins TRBV5-1 to TRBJ2-3, with 13 bases aligning to TRBD2. Germline V gene lookup returns CDR1 SGHRS and CDR2 YFSETQ. V lost 4 bases and J lost 0; bases outside the gene matches: 11. The CDR3 has 19 residues. CDR3 coding DNA: TGCGCCAGCAGCACGACAATTCGACTAGCGGGAGGAAGCACAGATACGCAGTATTTT. Its protein product is CASSTTIRLAGGSTDTQYF.

The chain employs TRBV7-8 and TRBJ2-7, with 8 bases fitting TRBD2. V was pared by 1 base and J by 5 bases, with 16 bases of the junction left unmatched. This CDR3 contains 18 residues. Germline CDR1 is SGHVS and CDR2 is FQNEAQ. CDR3 sequence: CASSLGVTLQREWHEQYF. CDR3 coding DNA: TGTGCCAGCAGCTTAGGGGTCACGTTGCAGCGGGAGTGGCACGAGCAGTACTTC.

The rearrangement links TRBV7-2 to TRBJ2-5; D perhaps matches TRBD2 (6 bases). The CDR3 has 14 amino acids. Trimming cost V 5 bases and J 5 bases, with 15 bases left between them. Per the germline V gene, CDR1 is SGHTA and CDR2 is FQGNSA. As DNA, the CDR3 is TGTGCCAGCAGCCATTCCGGGCGGGGCGAGACCCAGTACTTC. This codes for CASSHSGRGETQYF.

V and J are TRBV6-5 and TRBJ1-2; D is undetermined. This CDR3 contains 14 residues. V lost 2 bases and J 4 bases, leaving 11 bases between the germline ends. Germline V lookup: CDR1 MNHEY, CDR2 SVGAGI. The CDR3: CASSYTYSGYGYTF. The CDR3 DNA sequence: TGTGCCAGCAGTTACACATACAGCGGCTATGGCTACACCTTC.

The CDR3: CSVEDLGGYEQYF. Written as DNA, the CDR3 is TGCAGCGTTGAAGATTTGGGGGGATACGAGCAGTACTTC. The chain joins TRBV29-1 to TRBJ2-7, with D possibly being TRBD2 (6 bases). This CDR3 is 13 amino acids long. Germline loops: CDR1 SQVTM, CDR2 ANQGSEA. V gave up 0 bases and J gave up 4 bases, with 10 bases separating them.

The V gene is TRBV6-1, the J gene TRBJ1-1; TRBD1 aligns across 7 bases. Per the germline V gene, CDR1 is MNHNS and CDR2 is SASEGT. The CDR3 loop spans 13 amino acids. V gave up 8 bases and J gave up 2 bases; unmatched junction bases: 5. In DNA form, the CDR3 reads TGTGCCAGCGACCGGGACAGTAACACTGAAGCTTTCTTT. It translates to CASDRDSNTEAFF.